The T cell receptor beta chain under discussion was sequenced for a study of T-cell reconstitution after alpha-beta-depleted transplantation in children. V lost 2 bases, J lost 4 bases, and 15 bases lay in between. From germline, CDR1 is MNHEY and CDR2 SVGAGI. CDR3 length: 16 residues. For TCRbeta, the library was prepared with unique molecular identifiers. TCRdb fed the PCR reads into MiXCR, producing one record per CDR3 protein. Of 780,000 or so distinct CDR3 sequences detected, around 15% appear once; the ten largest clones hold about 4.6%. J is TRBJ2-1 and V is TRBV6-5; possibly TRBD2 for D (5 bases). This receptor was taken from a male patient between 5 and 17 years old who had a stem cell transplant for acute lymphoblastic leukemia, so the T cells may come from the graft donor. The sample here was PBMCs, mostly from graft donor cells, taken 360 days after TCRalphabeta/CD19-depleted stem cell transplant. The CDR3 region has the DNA TGTGCCAGCAGTTACCCTGGACTCCTTGGGTACAATGAGCAGTTCTTC. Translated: CASSYPGLLGYNEQFF.